Reported below is one TCR beta chain. This entry comes from a study of blood T cell repertoires in COVID-19. At the level of the study: Donors in the United States, Italy and Spain gave samples during acute or convalescent COVID-19.

Libraries were prepared by immunoSEQ multiplex PCR; TCRdb keeps only in-frame clonotypes and omits some of them. The table records more than 250,000 clones, 75% to 90% of them present only once. Sequencing input: peripheral blood. The receptor comes from a woman aged 45-60 years with COVID-19, enrolled during active disease.

The CDR3 loop reads CASSRSGPGTEAFF. The CDR3 DNA follows: TGTGCCAGCTCCCGGAGCGGGCCGGGCACTGAAGCTTTCTTT. The V gene is TRBV6-5, the J gene TRBJ1-1; D gene uncertain. In germline, CDR1 is MNHEY, CDR2 SVGAGI. The CDR3 totals 14 residues. Trimming took 8 bases from V and 4 from J, leaving 17 bases between them.